This TCR beta chain came from a study of cytomegalovirus exposure and HLA in healthy donors. Regarding the study as a whole: TCR beta sequences numbering over 15,000 were associated with HLA alleles at 0.05 false discovery rate in a later analysis.

Vbeta (60) and Jbeta (13) primers were used in the PCR. TCRdb keeps only in-frame clones here, not all; method: immunoSEQ multiplex PCR. The data show under 200,000 clones, with around 74% seen just once and about 2.9% held by the top ten. With regard to this clone: Its antigen remains unidentified.

Germline values: CDR1 LNHNV, CDR2 YYDKDF (reference sequence). The V end was cut by 1 base, the J end by 1 base, with 19 bases between. The CDR3 runs 19 residues. The source is a female donor in good health and CMV-seronegative. Sequenced input: PBMCs. The chain employs TRBV15 and TRBJ2-2; no definite D call. The CDR3 bases are TGTGCCACCAGCAGAGGGAGTAGACTCCGAACGAGGAACACCGGGGAGCTGTTTTTT. Protein sequence: CATSRGSRLRTRNTGELFF.